The entry that follows covers one T cell receptor (beta chain) sequence. The data were produced by immunoSEQ multiplex PCR, yet TCRdb's version contains in-frame clones alone and is incomplete. The sample lists over 2 million clones, roughly 95% occurring once. The data originate from a study of shared clonotypes between healthy human individuals. V shed 4 bases, J shed 2 bases, and the junction held 9 bases outside the gene matches. CDR1 and CDR2 from the germline V gene are SGDLS and YYNGEE. CDR3 size: 16 residues. The TCR was taken from a man aged 18 to 29 in good health. The sequenced sample consisted of naive CD4+ T cells sorted from blood. Subset described: CD45RA+ positively selected. The chain carries TRBV9 and TRBJ2-5, with 9 bases matching TRBD2. The CDR3 region is CASSLPGLAAQETQYF. Written as DNA, the CDR3 is TGTGCCAGCAGCTTGCCGGGACTAGCTGCTCAAGAGACCCAGTACTTC.